This entry is about one T cell receptor (beta chain). Libraries were prepared by immunoSEQ multiplex PCR; TCRdb keeps only in-frame clonotypes and omits some of them. The data hold around 85,000 clones, with roughly 94% observed a single time. This entry belongs to a study of technical replicates of blood from a handful of donors. The V end lost 6 bases, the J end lost 0 bases, and 20 bases lay between the germline ends. Germline-derived CDR1 and CDR2 are MDHEN and SYDVKM. The CDR3 is 17 amino acids. Sequenced material: T cells isolated from PBMCs. The rearrangement joins TRBV28 to TRBJ1-1, with D possibly being TRBD1 (5 bases). The TCR sequence derives from a human donor in good health. The CDR3: CASSTGGPEQMNTEAFF. The CDR3 DNA sequence: TGTGCCAGCAGCACCGGGGGTCCTGAGCAAATGAACACTGAAGCTTTCTTT.